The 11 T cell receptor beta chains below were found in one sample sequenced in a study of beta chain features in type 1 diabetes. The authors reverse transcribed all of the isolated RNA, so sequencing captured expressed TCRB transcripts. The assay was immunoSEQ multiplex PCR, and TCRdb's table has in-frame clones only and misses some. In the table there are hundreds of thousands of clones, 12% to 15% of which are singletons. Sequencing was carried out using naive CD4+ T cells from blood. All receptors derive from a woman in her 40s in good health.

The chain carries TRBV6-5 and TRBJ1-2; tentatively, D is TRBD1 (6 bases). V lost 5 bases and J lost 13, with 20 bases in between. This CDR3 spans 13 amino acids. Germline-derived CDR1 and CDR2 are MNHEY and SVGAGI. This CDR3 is CASSQDSLSPITF. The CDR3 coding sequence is TGTGCCAGCAGTCAGGACAGCCTCTCGCCGATCACCTTC.

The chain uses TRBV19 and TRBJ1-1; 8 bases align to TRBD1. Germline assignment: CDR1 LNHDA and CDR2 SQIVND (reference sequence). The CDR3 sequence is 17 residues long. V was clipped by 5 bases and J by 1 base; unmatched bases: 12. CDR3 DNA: TGTGCCAGTAGTGTACGGACAGGGCGCGGTCAGAACACTGAAGCTTTCTTT. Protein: CASSVRTGRGQNTEAFF.

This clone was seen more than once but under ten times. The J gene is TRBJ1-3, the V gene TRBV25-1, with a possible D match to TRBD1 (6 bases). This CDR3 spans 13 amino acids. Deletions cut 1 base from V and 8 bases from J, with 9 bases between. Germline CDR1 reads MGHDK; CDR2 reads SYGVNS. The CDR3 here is CASSEWQGYTIYF. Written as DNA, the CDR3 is TGTGCCAGCAGTGAATGGCAGGGGTACACCATATATTTT. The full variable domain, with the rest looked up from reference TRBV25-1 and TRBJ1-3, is EADIYQTPRYLVIGTGKKITLECSQTMGHDKMYWYQQDPGMELHLIHYSYGVNSTEKGDLSSESTVSRIRTEHFPLTLESARPSHTSQYLCASSEWQGYTIYFGEGSWLTVV.

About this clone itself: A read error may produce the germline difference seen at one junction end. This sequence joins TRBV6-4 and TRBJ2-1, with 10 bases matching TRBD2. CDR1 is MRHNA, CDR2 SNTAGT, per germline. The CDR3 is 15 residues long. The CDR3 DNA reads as TGTGCCAGCAGTCAGGCTAGCGGGGGCCAAGCCCCAACGCTCTTC. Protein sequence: CASSQASGGQAPTLF.

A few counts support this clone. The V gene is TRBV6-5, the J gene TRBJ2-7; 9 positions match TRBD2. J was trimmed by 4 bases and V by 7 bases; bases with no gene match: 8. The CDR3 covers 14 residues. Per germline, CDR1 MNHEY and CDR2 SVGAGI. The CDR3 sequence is CASMPSGGRYEQYF. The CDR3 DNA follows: TGTGCCAGCATGCCCAGCGGGGGGCGGTACGAGCAGTACTTC.

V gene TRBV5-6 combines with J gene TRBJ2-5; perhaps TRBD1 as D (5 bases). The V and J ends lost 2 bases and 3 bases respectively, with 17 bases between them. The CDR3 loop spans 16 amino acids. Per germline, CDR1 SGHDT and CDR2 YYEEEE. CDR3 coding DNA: TGTGCCAGCAGCTTCCAGGGAAGAGTACGAGAAGAGACCCAGTACTTC. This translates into CASSFQGRVREETQYF.

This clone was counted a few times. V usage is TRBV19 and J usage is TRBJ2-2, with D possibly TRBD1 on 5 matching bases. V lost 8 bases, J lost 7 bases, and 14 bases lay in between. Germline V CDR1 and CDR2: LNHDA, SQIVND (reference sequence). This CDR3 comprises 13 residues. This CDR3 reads CASRSRGGGELFF. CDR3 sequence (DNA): TGTGCCAGTCGAAGTAGGGGCGGCGGGGAGCTGTTTTTT.

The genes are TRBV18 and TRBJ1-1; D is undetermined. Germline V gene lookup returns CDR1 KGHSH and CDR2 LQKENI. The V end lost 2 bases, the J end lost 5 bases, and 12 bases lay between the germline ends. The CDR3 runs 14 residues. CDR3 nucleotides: TGTGCCAGCTCACCATCCGAGGGAGGTACTGAAGCTTTCTTT. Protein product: CASSPSEGGTEAFF.

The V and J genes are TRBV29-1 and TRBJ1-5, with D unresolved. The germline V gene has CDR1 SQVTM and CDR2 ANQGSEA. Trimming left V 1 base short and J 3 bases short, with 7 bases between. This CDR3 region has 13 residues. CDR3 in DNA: TGCAGCGTTGAAGTTGGAGTCAATCAGCCCCAGCATTTT. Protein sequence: CSVEVGVNQPQHF.

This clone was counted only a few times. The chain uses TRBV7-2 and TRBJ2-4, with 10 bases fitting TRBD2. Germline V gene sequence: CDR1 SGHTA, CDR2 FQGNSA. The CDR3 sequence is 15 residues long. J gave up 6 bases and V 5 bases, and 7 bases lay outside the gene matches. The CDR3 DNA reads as TGTGCCAGCAGCGGGAAGCGGGGGGGCGGAAACATTCAGTACTTC. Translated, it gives CASSGKRGGGNIQYF.

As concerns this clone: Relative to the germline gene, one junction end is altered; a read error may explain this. The CDR3 loop reads CASSPGQQTGAFF. CDR3 DNA: TGTGCCAGCAGCCCAGGGCAACAGACTGGAGCTTTCTTT. The chain is built from TRBV7-2 and TRBJ1-1; TRBD1 might be the D (5 bases). The length of the CDR3 is 13 residues. Per germline, CDR1 SGHTA and CDR2 FQGNSA.